Listed below are T cell receptor beta chains from one sample, sequenced in a study of identical twins. MiXCR, applied by TCRdb to the 5' RACE reads, yields one record per CDR3 protein. This sample has roughly 290,000 distinct CDR3 sequences, with about 8.1% found just once. These data were also reused for a study on yellow fever vaccine responses in identical twins.

Material: memory (CD45RO+) T cells sorted from blood. These receptors were obtained from a woman under 30 in good health. Both conserved end residues are part of each CDR3. The D gene is left open where the match is weak. For some rows the clone size is stated as once, few or many, or as a class when expanded; others skip it.

d_call	clone_size	v_call	j_call	cdr3_aa	cdr3_nt
-	few	TRBV6-1	TRBJ1-4	CASSPTRREKLFF	TGTGCCAGCAGCCCGACCCGAAGGGAAAAACTGTTTTTT
TRBD2	-	TRBV20-1	TRBJ2-1	CSARLPSGGFYEQFF	TGCAGTGCTAGACTTCCTAGCGGGGGCTTCTATGAGCAGTTCTTC
TRBD2	-	TRBV20-1	TRBJ2-7	CSVRTSGSYEQYF	TGCAGTGTCAGGACTAGCGGTTCCTACGAGCAGTACTTC
-	few	TRBV7-8	TRBJ2-2	CASSSPSTGELFF	TGTGCCAGCAGCTCCCCGTCCACCGGGGAGCTGTTTTTT
TRBD1	many	TRBV4-1	TRBJ1-1	CASSQDSGQLKEAFF	TGCGCCAGCAGCCAAGATTCGGGACAGCTAAAAGAAGCTTTCTTT
-	few	TRBV11-2	TRBJ1-6	CASSLGATGNSPLHF	TGTGCCAGCAGCTTAGGTGCTACTGGTAATTCACCCCTCCACTTT
TRBD1	-	TRBV5-1	TRBJ2-1	CASKTGGFYNEQFF	TGCGCCAGCAAGACAGGGGGATTCTACAATGAGCAGTTCTTC
-	large	TRBV4-1	TRBJ2-5	CASSQDGAGSVTQYF	TGCGCCAGCAGCCAAGATGGCGCAGGAAGTGTGACCCAGTACTTC
TRBD2	few	TRBV6-1	TRBJ2-2	CASRRLLAGGPTTGELFF	TGTGCCAGCAGAAGGCTTTTAGCGGGAGGGCCTACCACCGGGGAGCTGTTTTTT
TRBD1	-	TRBV7-9	TRBJ1-1	CASRAGGQGYTEAFF	TGTGCCAGCAGGGCAGGGGGACAGGGATACACTGAAGCTTTCTTT
TRBD2	-	TRBV2	TRBJ2-1	CASIDPGLAGAVEQFF	TGTGCCAGCATTGATCCGGGACTAGCGGGAGCGGTTGAGCAGTTCTTC
-	many	TRBV6-2/TRBV6-3	TRBJ2-1	CASWKSVGGEQFF	TGTGCCAGCTGGAAGTCTGTTGGCGGTGAGCAGTTCTTC
-	few	TRBV5-5	TRBJ2-6	CASSLASTGANVLTF	TGTGCCAGCAGCTTGGCGAGCACTGGGGCCAACGTCCTGACTTTC
-	-	TRBV7-2	TRBJ2-7	CASNSRETNSYEQYF	TGTGCCAGTAACTCCCGGGAGACGAATTCCTACGAGCAGTACTTC
-	few	TRBV6-5	TRBJ1-6	CASSLGVNSPLHF	TGTGCCAGCAGTTTGGGAGTGAATTCACCCCTCCACTTT
-	many	TRBV27	TRBJ2-2	CASSPASFPGELFF	TGTGCCAGCAGTCCTGCTAGCTTCCCCGGGGAGCTGTTTTTT
TRBD2	many	TRBV20-1	TRBJ2-1	CSAPAPAGGPNEQFF	TGCAGTGCCCCAGCCCCAGCGGGAGGGCCGAATGAGCAGTTCTTC
-	few	TRBV7-9	TRBJ2-1	CASLSTQSSYNEQFF	TGTGCCAGCCTTTCGACTCAAAGCTCCTACAATGAGCAGTTCTTC
-	-	TRBV7-3	TRBJ2-1	CASSLELGRSYNEQFF	TGTGCCAGCAGCTTAGAGTTAGGGCGCTCCTACAATGAGCAGTTCTTC
-	few	TRBV3-1	TRBJ2-1	CASSQGAGNEQFF	TGTGCCAGCAGCCAAGGGGCGGGCAATGAGCAGTTCTTC
-	-	TRBV6-1	TRBJ1-3	CASSESLRSGNTIYF	TGTGCCAGCAGTGAATCACTGAGGTCGGGAAACACCATATATTTT
TRBD2	-	TRBV5-6	TRBJ2-5	CASSPGLAGGETQYF	TGTGCCAGCAGCCCGGGACTAGCGGGAGGAGAGACCCAGTACTTC
-	many	TRBV12-3/TRBV12-4	TRBJ1-3	CASTLGVGSGNTIYF	TGTGCCAGCACCCTTGGGGTTGGCTCTGGAAACACCATATATTTT
-	many	TRBV20-1	TRBJ2-2	CSARRHANTGELFF	TGCAGTGCTAGGCGGCATGCGAACACCGGGGAGCTGTTTTTT
TRBD2	few	TRBV5-1	TRBJ2-3	CASSGGLAGGPRDTQYF	TGCGCCAGCAGCGGCGGACTAGCGGGGGGCCCCCGGGATACGCAGTATTTT
TRBD1	many	TRBV5-1	TRBJ1-1	CASSLQGAENTEAFF	TGCGCCAGCAGCTTACAGGGGGCCGAAAACACTGAAGCTTTCTTT
-	few	TRBV18	TRBJ2-6	CASSLNSPSGANVLTF	TGTGCCAGCTCACTGAACTCCCCCTCTGGGGCCAACGTCCTGACTTTC
-	many	TRBV20-1	TRBJ2-2	CSASDGTGELFF	TGCAGTGCTAGTGACGGCACCGGGGAGCTGTTTTTT
TRBD1	-	TRBV18	TRBJ1-1	CASSVQGGSTEAFF	TGTGCCAGCTCGGTACAGGGGGGAAGCACTGAAGCTTTCTTT
-	few	TRBV20-1	TRBJ1-5	CSFPPGLLNQPQHF	TGCAGTTTCCCCCCAGGGCTCCTGAATCAGCCCCAGCATTTT
-	-	TRBV10-3	TRBJ1-4	CATNTGSNEKLFF	TGTGCCACTAACACAGGGTCTAATGAAAAACTGTTTTTT
TRBD1	-	TRBV12-5	TRBJ1-1	CASGPGQGANTEAFF	TGTGCTAGTGGGCCGGGACAGGGGGCGAACACTGAAGCTTTCTTT
TRBD2	few	TRBV3-1	TRBJ2-1	CASSQELAGGRNNEQFF	TGTGCCAGCAGCCAAGAACTAGCGGGAGGTAGGAACAATGAGCAGTTCTTC
TRBD1	few	TRBV9	TRBJ2-3	CASSAGQGADTQYF	TGTGCCAGCAGCGCGGGACAGGGGGCGGATACGCAGTATTTT
-	-	TRBV2	TRBJ2-1	CASRSNEQFF	TGTGCCAGCAGATCTAATGAGCAGTTCTTC
TRBD2	-	TRBV10-1	TRBJ2-3	CASSDGLGATTDTQYF	TGCGCCAGCAGTGATGGACTAGGGGCAACCACAGATACGCAGTATTTT
-	many	TRBV12-3/TRBV12-4	TRBJ1-6	CASSLLGNNSPLHF	TGTGCCAGCAGTTTATTGGGCAATAATTCACCCCTCCACTTT
TRBD1	few	TRBV29-1	TRBJ2-3	CSTRGQVSTDTQYF	TGCAGCACCCGAGGACAGGTTAGCACAGATACGCAGTATTTT
TRBD1	few	TRBV6-1	TRBJ1-2	CASSEDRDSYGYTF	TGTGCCAGCAGTGAAGACCGGGACAGCTATGGCTACACCTTC
-	many	TRBV12-3/TRBV12-4	TRBJ1-1	CASSYSGEVAFF	TGTGCCAGCAGCTATTCTGGGGAGGTAGCTTTCTTT
TRBD2	-	TRBV19	TRBJ2-3	CASSEGLAARDTQYF	TGTGCCAGTAGTGAGGGACTAGCGGCGCGTGATACGCAGTATTTT
TRBD2	many	TRBV10-2	TRBJ2-1	CASSAGGTYNEQFF	TGCGCCAGTTCAGCGGGAGGAACCTACAATGAGCAGTTCTTC
-	many	TRBV7-9	TRBJ1-1	CASSFEGTSEAFF	TGTGCCAGCAGCTTTGAGGGAACAAGCGAAGCTTTCTTT
TRBD2	many	TRBV7-2	TRBJ2-2	CASSWEGLAGELFF	TGTGCCAGCAGCTGGGAGGGACTAGCTGGGGAGCTGTTTTTT
-	few	TRBV4-1	TRBJ1-6	CASSQDRGQGNSPLHF	TGCGCCAGCAGCCAAGACAGGGGTCAGGGTAATTCACCCCTCCACTTT
-	-	TRBV25-1	TRBJ1-4	CASSDGRGSGKLFF	TGTGCCAGCAGTGATGGTCGGGGCTCAGGAAAACTGTTTTTT
TRBD2	-	TRBV3-1	TRBJ2-7	CASSQVSSGTYEQYF	TGTGCCAGCAGCCAAGTTTCTAGCGGAACCTACGAGCAGTACTTC
-	many	TRBV12-3/TRBV12-4	TRBJ2-7	CASSLALGYEQYF	TGTGCCAGCAGTTTAGCGCTCGGTTACGAGCAGTACTTC
-	few	TRBV3-1	TRBJ2-7	CASSFESYEQYF	TGTGCCAGTTCTTTTGAATCCTACGAGCAGTACTTC
-	few	TRBV6-2/TRBV6-3	TRBJ2-5	CASKRGQETQYF	TGTGCCAGCAAACGGGGGCAAGAGACCCAGTACTTC
-	-	TRBV6-1	TRBJ1-5	CASRDAGTSSNQPQHF	TGTGCCAGCAGGGACGCGGGGACCTCTAGCAATCAGCCCCAGCATTTT
-	-	TRBV28	TRBJ1-2	CASSHSPNGYTF	TGTGCCAGCAGTCACAGTCCCAATGGCTACACCTTC